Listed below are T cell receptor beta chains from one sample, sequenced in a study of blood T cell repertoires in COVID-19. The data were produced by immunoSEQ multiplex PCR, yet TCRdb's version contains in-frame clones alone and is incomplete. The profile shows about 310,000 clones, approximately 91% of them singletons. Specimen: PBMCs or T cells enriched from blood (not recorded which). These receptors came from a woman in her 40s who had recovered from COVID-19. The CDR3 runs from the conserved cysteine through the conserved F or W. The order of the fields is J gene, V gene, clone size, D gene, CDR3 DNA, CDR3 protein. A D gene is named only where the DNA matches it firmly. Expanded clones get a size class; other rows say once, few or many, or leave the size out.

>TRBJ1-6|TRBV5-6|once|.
TGTGCCAGCAGCTTGATCACGGAGAATTCACCCCTCCACTTT
CASSLITENSPLHF
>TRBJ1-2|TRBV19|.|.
TGTGCCAGTAGTGGTACAGGGATCCAAGGTGGCTACACCTTC
CASSGTGIQGGYTF
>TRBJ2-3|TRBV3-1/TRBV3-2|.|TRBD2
TGTGCCAGCAGCCAAGGGGGAGCGGGAGTAGATACGCAGTATTTT
CASSQGGAGVDTQYF
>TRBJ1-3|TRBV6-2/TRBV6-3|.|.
TGTGCCAGCAGTAGCAACGGAAACACCATATATTTT
CASSSNGNTIYF
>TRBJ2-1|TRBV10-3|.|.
TGTGCCATCAGTGAAGGAGTTGAGCAGTTCTTC
CAISEGVEQFF
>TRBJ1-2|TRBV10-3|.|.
TGTGCCATCAGTGAGTCGGGCGGGGACTATGGCTACACCTTC
CAISESGGDYGYTF
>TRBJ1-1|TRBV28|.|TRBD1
TGTGCCAGCAGTCTGGGACAGGGGATTTACGTGGGGAACACTGAAGCTTTCTTT
CASSLGQGIYVGNTEAFF
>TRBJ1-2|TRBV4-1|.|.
TGCGCCAGCAGCCAAAACAGGGATTCGAACTATGGCTACACCTTC
CASSQNRDSNYGYTF
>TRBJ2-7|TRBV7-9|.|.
TGTGCCAGCAGCCCCGTATACGAGCAGTACTTC
CASSPVYEQYF
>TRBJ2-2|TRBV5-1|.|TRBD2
TGCGCCAGCAGCGGGGCGGCGGGGAGCGGGATAACCGGGGAGCTGTTTTTT
CASSGAAGSGITGELFF
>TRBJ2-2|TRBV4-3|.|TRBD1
TGCGCCAGCAGCCTCCAGACAGGGTACACCGGGGAGCTGTTTTTT
CASSLQTGYTGELFF
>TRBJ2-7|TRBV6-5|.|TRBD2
TGTGCCAGCAAGACTAGCGGGAGGGAACCCTACGAGCAGTACTTC
CASKTSGREPYEQYF
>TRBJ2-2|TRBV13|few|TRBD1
TGTGCCAGCAGTGGGACAGGGAAGACCGGGGAGCTGTTTTTT
CASSGTGKTGELFF
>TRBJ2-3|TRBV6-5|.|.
TGTGCCAGCAGTATCGGCGGGGCCCTTTTGGGTTGGCAGTATTTT
CASSIGGALLGWQYF
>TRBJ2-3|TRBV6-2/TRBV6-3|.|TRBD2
TGTGCCAGCAGTTACCGTCCCGGGACTAGCGGGGGGTTCACAGATACGCAGTATTTT
CASSYRPGTSGGFTDTQYF
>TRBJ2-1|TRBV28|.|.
TGTGCCAGCACAGATCAGGGGCTTGAGCAGTTCTTC
CASTDQGLEQFF
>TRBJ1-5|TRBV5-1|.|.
TGCGCCAGCAGCTTGAACGGGGGGAACAATCAGCCCCAGCATTTT
CASSLNGGNNQPQHF
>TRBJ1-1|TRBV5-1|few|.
TGCGCCAGCAGTTTTTCCACGGGACACAACACTGAAGCTTTCTTT
CASSFSTGHNTEAFF
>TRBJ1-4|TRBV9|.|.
TGTGCCAGCGGCTCTCAGGGGGAAAAACTGTTTTTT
CASGSQGEKLFF
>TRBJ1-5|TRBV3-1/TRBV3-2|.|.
TGTGCCAGCAGCACGGGGATTCAGCCCCAGCATTTT
CASSTGIQPQHF
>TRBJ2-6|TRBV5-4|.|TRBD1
TGTGCCAGCAGCTTAGGACAGGGGGTAGCTGGGGCCAACGTCCTGACTTTC
CASSLGQGVAGANVLTF
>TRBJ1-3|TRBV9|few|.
TGTGCCAGCAGCGTAGGTTCGAGCTCTGGAAACACCATATATTTT
CASSVGSSSGNTIYF
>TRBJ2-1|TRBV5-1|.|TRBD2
TGCGCCAGCAGCTTTCTTAGCGGGGGGTACAATGAGCAGTTCTTC
CASSFLSGGYNEQFF
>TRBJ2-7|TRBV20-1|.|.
TGCAGTGCTCCCGTGAGCTACGAGCAGTACTTC
CSAPVSYEQYF
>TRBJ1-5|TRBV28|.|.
TGTGCCAGCATTGGGCAGACCCAGCATTTT
CASIGQTQHF
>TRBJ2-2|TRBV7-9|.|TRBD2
TGTGCCAGCAGCCCTAGCGGGAGGGCGGACACCGGGGAGCTGTTTTTT
CASSPSGRADTGELFF
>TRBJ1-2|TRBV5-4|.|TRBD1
TGTGCCAGCAGCATCGTCCGGGACAGGGGTGGTGGCTACACCTTC
CASSIVRDRGGGYTF
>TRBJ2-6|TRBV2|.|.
TGTGCCAGCATGGAGGCGAGGGCCGGGGCCAACGTCCTGACTTTC
CASMEARAGANVLTF
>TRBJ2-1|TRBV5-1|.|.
TGCGCCAGCAGCTTGTTGGGGGGGGCCAACAATGAGCAGTTCTTC
CASSLLGGANNEQFF
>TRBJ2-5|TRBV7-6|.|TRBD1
TGTGCCAGCAGCCCCCCCGGGACAGGGGAGACCCAGTACTTC
CASSPPGTGETQYF
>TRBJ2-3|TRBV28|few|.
TGTGCCAGCAGCCCTGGTGCGGGACCCACAGATACGCAGTATTTT
CASSPGAGPTDTQYF
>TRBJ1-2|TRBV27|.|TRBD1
TGTGCCAGCAGTCAAACAGGGGACTATGGCTACACCTTC
CASSQTGDYGYTF
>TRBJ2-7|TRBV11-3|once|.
TGTGCCAGCAGCTTAAGACAGGCCTACTACGAGCAGTACTTC
CASSLRQAYYEQYF
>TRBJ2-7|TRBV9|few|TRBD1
TGTGCCAGCAGCGTAGAAGGACAGGGGTTCAACGAGCAGTACTTC
CASSVEGQGFNEQYF
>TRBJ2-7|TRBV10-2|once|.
TGCGCCAGCAGGGCCCTTATTTACGAGCAGTACTTC
CASRALIYEQYF
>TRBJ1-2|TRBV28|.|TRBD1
TGTGCCAGCAGTTTCGAGGACAGGGGAAACTATGGCTACACCTTC
CASSFEDRGNYGYTF
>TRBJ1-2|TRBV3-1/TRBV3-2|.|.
TGTGCCAGCAGCCAAGATAAGGGGTTCGTTGGCTACACCTTC
CASSQDKGFVGYTF
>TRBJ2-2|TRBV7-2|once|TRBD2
TGTGCCAGCAGCTTAGTTGGCGGGAGAGACACCGGGGAGCTGTTTTTT
CASSLVGGRDTGELFF
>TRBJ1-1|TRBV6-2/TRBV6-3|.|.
TGTGCCAGCAGTAAAAGGGAGTATGCTGAAGCTTTCTTT
CASSKREYAEAFF
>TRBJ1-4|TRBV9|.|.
TGTGCCAGCAGCGTAGGGGGCACTAATGAAAAACTGTTTTTT
CASSVGGTNEKLFF
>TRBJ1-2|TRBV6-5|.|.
TGTGCCAGCACTCGGGACACCAACTATGGCTACACCTTC
CASTRDTNYGYTF
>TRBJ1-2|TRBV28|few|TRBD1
TGTGCCAGCAGCATCTCCGGGACAGGGATCGGCTACACCTTC
CASSISGTGIGYTF